These 30 T cell receptor beta chains came from one sample sequenced in a study of shared clonotypes between healthy human individuals. Terminally differentiated effector memory CD45RA+ cells were excluded by CCR7 positive selection of CD45RO-negative cells. Using immunoSEQ multiplex PCR, the repertoire was profiled, and TCRdb retains in-frame clones only, with some absent. This sample carries hundreds of thousands of clones, approximately 92% of them seen once, and the ten largest clones take less than 25%. The sample comprised naive CD8+ T cells sorted from blood. These receptors were obtained from a man aged 25-45 years in good health.

The chain is built from TRBV5-6 and TRBJ2-5; 9 bases are shared with TRBD2. CDR3 length equals 16 residues. Trimming at V came to 4 bases and at J to 1 base, leaving 8 bases not matched to a gene. Germline loops: CDR1 SGHDT, CDR2 YYEEEE. The CDR3 coding sequence is TGTGCCAGCAGCCACCCACTAGCGGGTTCCCAAGAGACCCAGTACTTC. This codes for CASSHPLAGSQETQYF.

This sequence joins TRBV14 and TRBJ2-7; the D gene is possibly TRBD1 (5 bases). CDR3 length equals 15 residues. With 4 bases removed from V and 1 base from J, the gap between germline ends came to 14 bases. Germline V lookup: CDR1 SGHDN, CDR2 FVKESK. Here the CDR3 DNA reads TGTGCCAGCAGCCCAAGACAGTTAGATTCCTACGAGCAGTACTTC. This encodes CASSPRQLDSYEQYF.

This clone came up a few times. The V gene is TRBV5-4, the J gene TRBJ2-7; D is unclear. V lost 3 bases, J lost 3 bases, and 10 bases lay in between. The CDR3 runs 13 residues. Germline lookup yields CDR1 SGHNT and CDR2 YYREEE (reference sequence). The CDR3 DNA follows: TGTGCCAGCAGCTCAGCCGGAAGCTACGAGCAGTACTTC. It translates to CASSSAGSYEQYF.

The chain links TRBV15 to TRBJ1-2, with D possibly being TRBD1 (6 bases). CDR1 LNHNV and CDR2 YYDKDF come from the germline V gene (reference sequence). V gave up 0 bases and J gave up 6 bases, with 14 bases separating them. The CDR3 is 15 residues long. The CDR3 coding sequence is TGTGCCACCAGCAGAGATTTAGGTCAGGGGAATGGCTACACCTTC. The encoded protein is CATSRDLGQGNGYTF.

The chain combines TRBV7-8 with TRBJ2-1; 10 nucleotides line up with TRBD2. V gave up 1 base and J gave up 4 bases; unmatched junction bases: 7. This CDR3 has 17 amino acids. Germline CDR1 SGHVS, CDR2 FQNEAQ. The DNA of the CDR3 is TGTGCCAGCAGCTTAGACCTAGCGGGAGAGTTTTACAATGAGCAGTTCTTC. Protein: CASSLDLAGEFYNEQFF.

J is TRBJ2-1 and V is TRBV28; TRBD2 matches 12 bases. J lost 9 bases, V lost 4 bases, and 10 bases had no gene match. This CDR3 has 16 amino acids. Germline assignment: CDR1 MDHEN and CDR2 SYDVKM. CDR3 region: CASSSQTSGSRGEQFF. In DNA, the CDR3 is TGTGCCAGCAGTTCTCAGACTAGCGGGAGTAGGGGTGAGCAGTTCTTC.

The chain recombines TRBV19 with TRBJ2-7; the D gene is possibly TRBD1 (6 bases). This CDR3 is 14 amino acids long. Germline V gene data show CDR1 as LNHDA and CDR2 as SQIVND (reference sequence). The V end lost 7 bases, the J end lost 1 base, and 14 bases lay between the germline ends. The CDR3 region has the DNA TGTGCCAGTACCCCGACAGGAGCATCCTACGAGCAGTACTTC. Its protein product is CASTPTGASYEQYF.

In DNA form, the CDR3 reads TGTGCCAGCAGTTTAGGACTAGCGGAGTACAATGAGCAGTTCTTC. Its protein product is CASSLGLAEYNEQFF. The V and J genes are TRBV28 and TRBJ2-1; 10 positions agree with TRBD2. V trimming: 2 bases; J trimming: 4 bases; junction bases outside the gene matches: 2. Germline V CDR1 and CDR2: MDHEN, SYDVKM. The CDR3 loop spans 15 amino acids.

The J gene is TRBJ1-2, the V gene TRBV27; D unresolved. The CDR3 loop spans 17 amino acids. Germline values: CDR1 MNHEY, CDR2 SMNVEV (reference sequence). Trimming took off 5 bases at V and 7 bases at J, with 26 bases between the two ends. The CDR3 DNA sequence: TGTGCCAGCAGTCCCGCCTCCGAGACAATATTAGTAGGTGGCTACACCTTC. This sequence encodes CASSPASETILVGGYTF.

The chain has TRBV9 and TRBJ2-5, with 7 bases identical to TRBD2. V lost 1 base to trimming and J lost 3 bases; unmatched junction nucleotides: 6. CDR1 is SGDLS, CDR2 YYNGEE, per germline. This CDR3 spans 15 amino acids. The CDR3 here is CASSVSAGVEETQYF. In DNA, the CDR3 is TGTGCCAGCAGCGTATCCGCGGGAGTGGAAGAGACCCAGTACTTC.

The chain recombines TRBV14 with TRBJ2-5, with D tentatively TRBD1 or TRBD2 (5 bases each). Trimming removed 3 bases at V and 3 bases at J, with 5 bases between. The CDR3 runs to 12 residues. Germline values: CDR1 SGHDN, CDR2 FVKESK. CDR3 sequence: CASSQGEETQYF. The CDR3 nucleotides read TGTGCCAGCAGCCAGGGGGAAGAGACCCAGTACTTC.

This rearrangement joins TRBV4-3 to TRBJ2-3, with unresolved D. This CDR3 is 11 amino acids long. The V end was cut by 0 bases, the J end by 14 bases, with 9 bases between. Germline CDR1 and CDR2: LGHNA and YSLEER. The CDR3 loop is CASSQDFPLYF. Here the CDR3 DNA reads TGCGCCAGCAGCCAAGACTTTCCCCTGTATTTT.

This clone has a single count. This chain uses TRBV28 with TRBJ1-5, with D hard to call. The CDR3 runs to 11 residues. V was trimmed by 5 bases and J by 9 bases, leaving 8 bases between them. The germline V gene encodes CDR1 MDHEN and CDR2 SYDVKM. CDR3 bases: TGTGCCAGCAGTCCCGGATGGCCCCAGCATTTT. It codes for CASSPGWPQHF.

This chain uses TRBV6-1 with TRBJ2-7, with D unclear. The V end was cut by 0 bases, the J end by 3 bases, with 6 bases between. The germline V gene has CDR1 MNHNS and CDR2 SASEGT. This CDR3 is 13 amino acids long. The chain's CDR3 is CASSEAQNYEQYF. CDR3 nucleotide sequence: TGTGCCAGCAGTGAAGCACAGAACTACGAGCAGTACTTC.

Turning to this clone: Within the sample, other DNA sequences also encode this same CDR3. The V call is TRBV4-1, the J call TRBJ1-5; D unclear. V lost 1 base to trimming and J lost 6 bases, with 4 bases between them. This CDR3 is 12 amino acids long. Germline V gene sequence: CDR1 MGHRA, CDR2 YSYEKL. The CDR3 protein is CASSQVGQPQHF. Written as DNA, the CDR3 is TGCGCCAGCAGCCAAGTAGGTCAGCCCCAGCATTTT.

The V gene is TRBV19, the J gene TRBJ2-3; D is possibly TRBD1 or TRBD2 (5 bases each). Germline CDR1 reads LNHDA; CDR2 reads SQIVND (reference sequence). The CDR3 sequence is 16 residues long. V lost 3 bases and J lost 3, with 16 bases in between. For the CDR3, the DNA is TGTGCCAGTAGTATGGGGGACGGGATAGTAACAGATACGCAGTATTTT. Amino acids: CASSMGDGIVTDTQYF.

This clone occurred once. The V call is TRBV4-1, the J call TRBJ1-1; perhaps TRBD1 as D (5 bases). Germline V gives CDR1 MGHRA, CDR2 YSYEKL. Trimming took 4 bases from V and 0 from J, leaving 12 bases between them. The CDR3 runs to 15 residues. This chain's CDR3 is CASSLGPTMNTEAFF. The CDR3 nucleotides read TGCGCCAGCAGCCTGGGACCGACGATGAACACTGAAGCTTTCTTT.

The gene calls are TRBV7-6 and TRBJ2-1; weak D call: TRBD2 (5 bases). Germline CDR1 SGHVS, CDR2 FNYEAQ. This CDR3 spans 16 amino acids. Trimming cost V 1 base and J 0 bases, with 10 bases left between them. The CDR3 region is CASSLETGSSYNEQFF. The CDR3 DNA follows: TGTGCCAGCAGCTTAGAGACTGGGAGCTCCTACAATGAGCAGTTCTTC.

The V call is TRBV9, the J call TRBJ1-4; D unclear. Germline assignment: CDR1 SGDLS and CDR2 YYNGEE. The CDR3 length is 14 residues. The V and J ends lost 3 bases and 4 bases respectively, with 10 bases between them. Here the CDR3 reads CASSAEGFNEKLFF. The CDR3 DNA sequence: TGTGCCAGCAGCGCAGAGGGTTTTAATGAAAAACTGTTTTTT.

The rearrangement uses TRBV4-3 and TRBJ2-7; the D is unclear. This CDR3 is 14 amino acids long. Germline V lookup: CDR1 LGHNA, CDR2 YSLEER. Trimming took 4 bases from V and 0 from J, leaving 10 bases between them. The CDR3 DNA sequence: TGCGCCAGCAGCCTCTCCCTACCCTCCTACGAGCAGTACTTC. Amino acid sequence: CASSLSLPSYEQYF.

Details on this clone: A far larger clone is a single base away, which makes a read error likely. The identical CDR3 is also encoded by other nucleotide sequences in the sample. CDR3 nucleotide sequence: TGTGCCACCAGCCCGGACAGGGTAAGCAATCAGCCCCAGCATTTT. Translated, it gives CATSPDRVSNQPQHF. The rearrangement uses TRBV15 and TRBJ1-5; 8 bases fit TRBD1. The CDR3 length is 15 residues. From germline, CDR1 is LNHNV and CDR2 YYDKDF (reference sequence). V was clipped by 5 bases and J by 1 base; unmatched bases: 4.

The chain recombines TRBV6-1 with TRBJ2-5, with unresolved D. The CDR3 consists of 16 residues. Germline-derived CDR1 and CDR2 are MNHNS and SASEGT. Trimming shortened V by 4 bases and J by 2 bases, and 17 bases separated the two germline ends. The DNA of the CDR3 is TGTGCCAGCAGTGGCGTTGGTTGGATCGATCAAGAGACCCAGTACTTC. It encodes CASSGVGWIDQETQYF.

This chain connects TRBV27 to TRBJ2-5; TRBD1 or TRBD2 may be the D gene (6 bases each). The CDR3 covers 13 residues. V was cut by 6 bases and J by 7 bases, with 15 bases left in between. Looked up from germline, CDR1 is MNHEY and CDR2 is SMNVEV (reference sequence). The CDR3 here is CASRTGFGGTQYF. The CDR3 DNA is TGTGCCAGCAGGACAGGATTCGGGGGGACCCAGTACTTC.

This chain links TRBV7-2 with TRBJ2-1; D remains unclear. V shed 4 bases and J shed 1 base, with 17 bases lying between them. The germline V gene has CDR1 SGHTA and CDR2 FQGNSA. The CDR3 has 17 amino acids. The CDR3 sequence: CASSSSDRGASYNEQFF. Here the CDR3 DNA reads TGTGCCAGCAGCTCATCCGACCGTGGAGCGTCCTACAATGAGCAGTTCTTC.

This chain uses TRBV6-5 with TRBJ1-3; D not certain. V lost 2 bases and J lost 3, with 5 bases in between. Per germline, CDR1 MNHEY and CDR2 SVGAGI. The CDR3 has 13 residues. CDR3 sequence: CASSYGFGNTIYF. CDR3 DNA sequence: TGTGCCAGCAGTTACGGCTTTGGAAACACCATATATTTT.

This rearrangement joins TRBV27 to TRBJ2-7, with a possible D match to TRBD2 (5 bases). The CDR3 totals 13 residues. Germline CDR1 and CDR2: MNHEY and SMNVEV (reference sequence). As DNA, the CDR3 is TGTGCAGTCTGGTCAGCGACTACCTACGAGCAGTACTTC. Translation gives CAVWSATTYEQYF.

Worth noting for this clone: The identical CDR3 is also encoded by other nucleotide sequences in the sample. The chain employs TRBV7-6 and TRBJ2-1; 8 nucleotides align to TRBD1. This CDR3 is built from 14 residues. Germline assignment: CDR1 SGHVS and CDR2 FNYEAQ. V shed 3 bases and J 6 bases; nucleotides not matched to a gene: 4. The CDR3 spells CASSLGTGPNEQFF. CDR3 DNA sequence: TGTGCCAGCAGCTTGGGGACAGGACCCAATGAGCAGTTCTTC.

J is TRBJ2-7 and V is TRBV6-6; 7 nucleotides match TRBD2. This CDR3 contains 15 residues. Germline loops: CDR1 MNHNY, CDR2 SVGAGI (reference sequence). J was trimmed by 2 bases and V by 2 bases; bases with no gene match: 6. The CDR3 nucleotides read TGTGCCAGCAGTTACCCCCCTAGCGGCACCTACGAGCAGTACTTC. Residues: CASSYPPSGTYEQYF.

The V gene is TRBV6-5, the J gene TRBJ1-4; 8 bases line up with TRBD1. Germline CDR1 and CDR2: MNHEY and SVGAGI. This CDR3 spans 16 amino acids. After removal of 0 bases from V and 8 bases from J, the junction contained 8 bases not matched to a gene. The chain's CDR3 is CASSYSIGQGREKLFF. CDR3 in DNA: TGTGCCAGCAGTTACTCAATAGGACAGGGTCGAGAAAAACTGTTTTTT.

The V and J genes are TRBV27 and TRBJ2-1; D gene ambiguous. The CDR3 is 12 residues long. The germline V gene encodes CDR1 MNHEY and CDR2 SMNVEV (reference sequence). V dropped 2 bases and J dropped 9 bases, with 8 bases sitting between them. This CDR3 is CASSLGVAEQFF. DNA for the CDR3: TGTGCCAGCAGTTTAGGGGTGGCTGAGCAGTTCTTC.